This is a list of T cell receptor beta chains from one sample in a study of cytomegalovirus exposure and HLA in healthy donors. The assay was immunoSEQ multiplex PCR, and TCRdb's table has in-frame clones only and misses some. Found here are roughly 130,000 clones, more than 60% of them singletons; the top ten hold approximately 10%. Sequenced sample: PBMCs. These receptors were collected from a woman aged 50 to 60 in good health and CMV-seropositive. CDR3s include the opening cysteine and the closing phenylalanine or tryptophan. Each record gives: V gene, clone size, D gene, J gene, CDR3 protein, CDR3 DNA. D genes are given only for firm matches. Rows give clone size only sometimes, using once, few, many, or a class for an expanded clone.

V gene: TRBV30
clone size: NA
D gene: TRBD1
J gene: TRBJ1-4
CDR3 protein: CAWSPGQGVYEKLFF
CDR3 DNA: TGTGCCTGGAGTCCAGGACAGGGGGTTTATGAAAAACTGTTTTTT

V gene: TRBV25-1
clone size: NA
D gene: NA
J gene: TRBJ1-4
CDR3 protein: CASSESRGREEKLFF
CDR3 DNA: TGTGCCAGCAGTGAAAGTCGGGGGAGGGAGGAAAAACTGTTTTTT

V gene: TRBV10-3
clone size: NA
D gene: TRBD1
J gene: TRBJ1-5
CDR3 protein: CAISESGTGENQPQHF
CDR3 DNA: TGTGCCATCAGTGAGTCCGGGACAGGAGAAAATCAGCCCCAGCATTTT

V gene: TRBV6-5
clone size: NA
D gene: NA
J gene: TRBJ1-1
CDR3 protein: CASSYSIGPTEAFF
CDR3 DNA: TGTGCCAGCAGTTACTCGATCGGTCCGACTGAAGCTTTCTTT

V gene: TRBV5-1
clone size: few
D gene: NA
J gene: TRBJ1-2
CDR3 protein: CASSLGADGYTF
CDR3 DNA: TGCGCCAGCAGCTTGGGGGCCGATGGCTACACCTTC

V gene: TRBV29-1
clone size: few
D gene: NA
J gene: TRBJ1-1
CDR3 protein: CSVEETEGTEAFF
CDR3 DNA: TGCAGCGTTGAAGAAACGGAGGGCACTGAAGCTTTCTTT

V gene: TRBV7-3
clone size: once
D gene: NA
J gene: TRBJ2-1
CDR3 protein: CASSPGWRNEQFF
CDR3 DNA: TGTGCCAGCAGCCCTGGGTGGAGGAATGAGCAGTTCTTC

V gene: TRBV5-1
clone size: NA
D gene: NA
J gene: TRBJ2-2
CDR3 protein: CASRATLSYANTGELFF
CDR3 DNA: TGCGCCAGCAGAGCGACTCTTTCCTACGCGAACACCGGGGAGCTGTTTTTT

V gene: TRBV28
clone size: NA
D gene: NA
J gene: TRBJ1-6
CDR3 protein: CASSLVGENSPLHF
CDR3 DNA: TGTGCCAGCAGTTTGGTCGGAGAGAATTCACCCCTCCACTTT

V gene: TRBV5-8
clone size: NA
D gene: NA
J gene: TRBJ1-4
CDR3 protein: CASSFTGGGAAPTNEKLFF
CDR3 DNA: TGTGCCAGCAGCTTTACCGGGGGAGGAGCGGCTCCAACTAATGAAAAACTGTTTTTT

V gene: TRBV27
clone size: NA
D gene: TRBD2
J gene: TRBJ2-5
CDR3 protein: CASSSPTSGEETQYF
CDR3 DNA: TGTGCCAGCAGTTCACCGACTAGCGGGGAAGAGACCCAGTACTTC

V gene: TRBV4-3
clone size: NA
D gene: NA
J gene: TRBJ1-1
CDR3 protein: CASSRITGTEAFF
CDR3 DNA: TGCGCCAGCAGCCGAATAACAGGGACTGAAGCTTTCTTT

V gene: TRBV19
clone size: NA
D gene: NA
J gene: TRBJ1-1
CDR3 protein: CASSTTVNTEAFF
CDR3 DNA: TGTGCCAGTAGTACTACAGTGAACACTGAAGCTTTCTTT

V gene: TRBV15
clone size: NA
D gene: NA
J gene: TRBJ1-5
CDR3 protein: CATSRGLTERQPQHF
CDR3 DNA: TGTGCCACCAGCAGAGGTTTGACAGAGAGGCAGCCCCAGCATTTT

V gene: TRBV14
clone size: NA
D gene: TRBD2
J gene: TRBJ2-5
CDR3 protein: CASSPPTSGGVKETQYF
CDR3 DNA: TGTGCCAGCAGCCCTCCGACTAGCGGGGGGGTTAAAGAGACCCAGTACTTC

V gene: TRBV5-1
clone size: once
D gene: TRBD1
J gene: TRBJ2-1
CDR3 protein: CASSLGGQGDEQFF
CDR3 DNA: TGCGCCAGCAGCTTGGGGGGCCAGGGGGATGAGCAGTTCTTC

V gene: TRBV7-3
clone size: NA
D gene: NA
J gene: TRBJ2-2
CDR3 protein: CASSSKVIGTGELFF
CDR3 DNA: TGTGCCAGCAGCTCCAAGGTGATCGGGACCGGGGAGCTGTTTTTT

V gene: TRBV19
clone size: NA
D gene: TRBD1
J gene: TRBJ1-5
CDR3 protein: CASSPTGGDQPQHF
CDR3 DNA: TGTGCCAGTAGCCCTACAGGGGGCGATCAGCCCCAGCATTTT

V gene: TRBV6-5
clone size: NA
D gene: TRBD1
J gene: TRBJ1-2
CDR3 protein: CASRDRGLYGYTF
CDR3 DNA: TGTGCCAGCAGGGACAGGGGCCTCTATGGCTACACCTTC

V gene: TRBV6-5
clone size: few
D gene: TRBD2
J gene: TRBJ2-3
CDR3 protein: CASSYAGGATDTQYF
CDR3 DNA: TGTGCCAGCAGTTACGCCGGGGGGGCGACAGATACGCAGTATTTT

V gene: TRBV2
clone size: once
D gene: NA
J gene: TRBJ1-5
CDR3 protein: CASSGRVDQPQHF
CDR3 DNA: TGTGCCAGCAGCGGGAGGGTCGATCAGCCCCAGCATTTT

V gene: TRBV7-2
clone size: NA
D gene: TRBD2
J gene: TRBJ2-7
CDR3 protein: CASSSRERGGSYEQYF
CDR3 DNA: TGTGCCAGCAGCTCGAGGGAGCGGGGGGGTTCCTACGAGCAGTACTTC

V gene: TRBV28
clone size: NA
D gene: NA
J gene: TRBJ1-4
CDR3 protein: CASKETADSTNEKLFF
CDR3 DNA: TGTGCCAGCAAGGAAACAGCGGACTCAACTAATGAAAAACTGTTTTTT

V gene: TRBV10-1
clone size: NA
D gene: NA
J gene: TRBJ2-1
CDR3 protein: CASRNHLPLTGYNEQFF
CDR3 DNA: TGCGCCAGCAGGAATCATTTACCCTTGACGGGCTACAATGAGCAGTTCTTC

V gene: TRBV4-2
clone size: NA
D gene: TRBD1
J gene: TRBJ2-3
CDR3 protein: CASSSEGQGSADTQYF
CDR3 DNA: TGTGCCAGCAGCTCCGAAGGACAGGGGAGCGCAGATACGCAGTATTTT

V gene: TRBV11-2
clone size: NA
D gene: NA
J gene: TRBJ2-7
CDR3 protein: CASSPERVSYEQYF
CDR3 DNA: TGTGCCAGCAGCCCCGAAAGAGTTTCCTACGAGCAGTACTTC

V gene: TRBV28
clone size: NA
D gene: NA
J gene: TRBJ2-3
CDR3 protein: CASSLYGGEQYF
CDR3 DNA: TGTGCCAGCAGTTTATACGGGGGAGAGCAGTATTTT

V gene: TRBV20-1
clone size: NA
D gene: NA
J gene: TRBJ2-1
CDR3 protein: CSARTGFEQFF
CDR3 DNA: TGCAGTGCAAGAACGGGTTTTGAGCAGTTCTTC

V gene: TRBV19
clone size: NA
D gene: NA
J gene: TRBJ1-5
CDR3 protein: CASIGEFNQPQHF
CDR3 DNA: TGTGCCAGCATCGGAGAATTCAATCAGCCCCAGCATTTT

V gene: TRBV7-2
clone size: NA
D gene: TRBD1
J gene: TRBJ1-5
CDR3 protein: CASSSGTGGAGNQPQHF
CDR3 DNA: TGTGCCAGCAGCTCAGGGACAGGGGGCGCTGGTAATCAGCCCCAGCATTTT

V gene: TRBV27
clone size: NA
D gene: TRBD2
J gene: TRBJ2-2
CDR3 protein: CASSLPSGGAHTGELFF
CDR3 DNA: TGTGCCAGCAGTCTTCCTAGCGGGGGGGCGCACACCGGGGAGCTGTTTTTT

V gene: TRBV4-2
clone size: NA
D gene: NA
J gene: TRBJ1-1
CDR3 protein: CASSQGPGEAFF
CDR3 DNA: TGTGCCAGCAGCCAAGGGCCGGGTGAAGCTTTCTTT

V gene: TRBV7-2
clone size: NA
D gene: TRBD1
J gene: TRBJ2-5
CDR3 protein: CASSLPDRGQETQYF
CDR3 DNA: TGTGCCAGCAGCCTCCCGGACAGGGGGCAAGAGACCCAGTACTTC

V gene: TRBV6-1
clone size: few
D gene: TRBD1
J gene: TRBJ1-4
CDR3 protein: CARREDRGSNEKLFF
CDR3 DNA: TGTGCCAGGAGAGAGGACAGGGGATCTAATGAAAAACTGTTTTTT

V gene: TRBV10-3
clone size: NA
D gene: NA
J gene: TRBJ2-5
CDR3 protein: CAISEVGAGETQYF
CDR3 DNA: TGTGCCATCAGTGAGGTTGGGGCAGGGGAGACCCAGTACTTC

V gene: TRBV19
clone size: NA
D gene: TRBD1
J gene: TRBJ2-6
CDR3 protein: CASSIGRTGGYGANVLTF
CDR3 DNA: TGTGCCAGTAGTATAGGGAGGACAGGGGGATATGGGGCCAACGTCCTGACTTTC

V gene: TRBV30
clone size: NA
D gene: NA
J gene: TRBJ2-1
CDR3 protein: CAWSVSQVNEQFF
CDR3 DNA: TGTGCCTGGAGTGTGTCACAGGTCAATGAGCAGTTCTTC

V gene: TRBV29-1
clone size: few
D gene: TRBD1
J gene: TRBJ1-2
CDR3 protein: CSVHRGQGYTF
CDR3 DNA: TGCAGCGTCCACAGGGGGCAAGGCTACACCTTC

V gene: TRBV11-3
clone size: NA
D gene: NA
J gene: TRBJ2-3
CDR3 protein: CASSLGPGGTQYF
CDR3 DNA: TGTGCCAGCAGCCTCGGGCCCGGGGGTACGCAGTATTTT

V gene: TRBV27
clone size: NA
D gene: NA
J gene: TRBJ1-6
CDR3 protein: CASSLLPGQYNSPLHF
CDR3 DNA: TGTGCCAGCAGTTTACTTCCCGGACAGTATAATTCACCCCTCCACTTT

V gene: TRBV4-2
clone size: NA
D gene: TRBD1
J gene: TRBJ1-5
CDR3 protein: CASSPGSRGQGGQPQHF
CDR3 DNA: TGTGCCAGCAGCCCAGGTTCACGGGGGCAGGGGGGACAGCCCCAGCATTTT

V gene: TRBV29-1
clone size: NA
D gene: NA
J gene: TRBJ1-4
CDR3 protein: CSVEGQGHEYEKLFF
CDR3 DNA: TGCAGCGTTGAAGGGCAGGGTCACGAGTATGAAAAACTGTTTTTT

V gene: TRBV2
clone size: NA
D gene: NA
J gene: TRBJ2-2
CDR3 protein: CASRRETGELFF
CDR3 DNA: TGTGCCAGCAGGAGGGAGACCGGGGAGCTGTTTTTT

V gene: TRBV7-8
clone size: NA
D gene: TRBD1
J gene: TRBJ1-2
CDR3 protein: CASSSRTGDYGYTF
CDR3 DNA: TGTGCCAGCAGCTCAAGGACAGGGGACTATGGCTACACCTTC

V gene: TRBV30
clone size: NA
D gene: NA
J gene: TRBJ1-5
CDR3 protein: CAWSQGLSNQPQHF
CDR3 DNA: TGTGCCTGGTCTCAGGGACTCAGCAATCAGCCCCAGCATTTT

V gene: TRBV11-2
clone size: NA
D gene: NA
J gene: TRBJ1-1
CDR3 protein: CASSLEGLTAFF
CDR3 DNA: TGTGCCAGCAGCTTAGAGGGGCTTACAGCTTTCTTT

V gene: TRBV6-5
clone size: NA
D gene: NA
J gene: TRBJ2-2
CDR3 protein: CASSLVTGELFF
CDR3 DNA: TGTGCCAGCAGTTTAGTCACCGGGGAGCTGTTTTTT